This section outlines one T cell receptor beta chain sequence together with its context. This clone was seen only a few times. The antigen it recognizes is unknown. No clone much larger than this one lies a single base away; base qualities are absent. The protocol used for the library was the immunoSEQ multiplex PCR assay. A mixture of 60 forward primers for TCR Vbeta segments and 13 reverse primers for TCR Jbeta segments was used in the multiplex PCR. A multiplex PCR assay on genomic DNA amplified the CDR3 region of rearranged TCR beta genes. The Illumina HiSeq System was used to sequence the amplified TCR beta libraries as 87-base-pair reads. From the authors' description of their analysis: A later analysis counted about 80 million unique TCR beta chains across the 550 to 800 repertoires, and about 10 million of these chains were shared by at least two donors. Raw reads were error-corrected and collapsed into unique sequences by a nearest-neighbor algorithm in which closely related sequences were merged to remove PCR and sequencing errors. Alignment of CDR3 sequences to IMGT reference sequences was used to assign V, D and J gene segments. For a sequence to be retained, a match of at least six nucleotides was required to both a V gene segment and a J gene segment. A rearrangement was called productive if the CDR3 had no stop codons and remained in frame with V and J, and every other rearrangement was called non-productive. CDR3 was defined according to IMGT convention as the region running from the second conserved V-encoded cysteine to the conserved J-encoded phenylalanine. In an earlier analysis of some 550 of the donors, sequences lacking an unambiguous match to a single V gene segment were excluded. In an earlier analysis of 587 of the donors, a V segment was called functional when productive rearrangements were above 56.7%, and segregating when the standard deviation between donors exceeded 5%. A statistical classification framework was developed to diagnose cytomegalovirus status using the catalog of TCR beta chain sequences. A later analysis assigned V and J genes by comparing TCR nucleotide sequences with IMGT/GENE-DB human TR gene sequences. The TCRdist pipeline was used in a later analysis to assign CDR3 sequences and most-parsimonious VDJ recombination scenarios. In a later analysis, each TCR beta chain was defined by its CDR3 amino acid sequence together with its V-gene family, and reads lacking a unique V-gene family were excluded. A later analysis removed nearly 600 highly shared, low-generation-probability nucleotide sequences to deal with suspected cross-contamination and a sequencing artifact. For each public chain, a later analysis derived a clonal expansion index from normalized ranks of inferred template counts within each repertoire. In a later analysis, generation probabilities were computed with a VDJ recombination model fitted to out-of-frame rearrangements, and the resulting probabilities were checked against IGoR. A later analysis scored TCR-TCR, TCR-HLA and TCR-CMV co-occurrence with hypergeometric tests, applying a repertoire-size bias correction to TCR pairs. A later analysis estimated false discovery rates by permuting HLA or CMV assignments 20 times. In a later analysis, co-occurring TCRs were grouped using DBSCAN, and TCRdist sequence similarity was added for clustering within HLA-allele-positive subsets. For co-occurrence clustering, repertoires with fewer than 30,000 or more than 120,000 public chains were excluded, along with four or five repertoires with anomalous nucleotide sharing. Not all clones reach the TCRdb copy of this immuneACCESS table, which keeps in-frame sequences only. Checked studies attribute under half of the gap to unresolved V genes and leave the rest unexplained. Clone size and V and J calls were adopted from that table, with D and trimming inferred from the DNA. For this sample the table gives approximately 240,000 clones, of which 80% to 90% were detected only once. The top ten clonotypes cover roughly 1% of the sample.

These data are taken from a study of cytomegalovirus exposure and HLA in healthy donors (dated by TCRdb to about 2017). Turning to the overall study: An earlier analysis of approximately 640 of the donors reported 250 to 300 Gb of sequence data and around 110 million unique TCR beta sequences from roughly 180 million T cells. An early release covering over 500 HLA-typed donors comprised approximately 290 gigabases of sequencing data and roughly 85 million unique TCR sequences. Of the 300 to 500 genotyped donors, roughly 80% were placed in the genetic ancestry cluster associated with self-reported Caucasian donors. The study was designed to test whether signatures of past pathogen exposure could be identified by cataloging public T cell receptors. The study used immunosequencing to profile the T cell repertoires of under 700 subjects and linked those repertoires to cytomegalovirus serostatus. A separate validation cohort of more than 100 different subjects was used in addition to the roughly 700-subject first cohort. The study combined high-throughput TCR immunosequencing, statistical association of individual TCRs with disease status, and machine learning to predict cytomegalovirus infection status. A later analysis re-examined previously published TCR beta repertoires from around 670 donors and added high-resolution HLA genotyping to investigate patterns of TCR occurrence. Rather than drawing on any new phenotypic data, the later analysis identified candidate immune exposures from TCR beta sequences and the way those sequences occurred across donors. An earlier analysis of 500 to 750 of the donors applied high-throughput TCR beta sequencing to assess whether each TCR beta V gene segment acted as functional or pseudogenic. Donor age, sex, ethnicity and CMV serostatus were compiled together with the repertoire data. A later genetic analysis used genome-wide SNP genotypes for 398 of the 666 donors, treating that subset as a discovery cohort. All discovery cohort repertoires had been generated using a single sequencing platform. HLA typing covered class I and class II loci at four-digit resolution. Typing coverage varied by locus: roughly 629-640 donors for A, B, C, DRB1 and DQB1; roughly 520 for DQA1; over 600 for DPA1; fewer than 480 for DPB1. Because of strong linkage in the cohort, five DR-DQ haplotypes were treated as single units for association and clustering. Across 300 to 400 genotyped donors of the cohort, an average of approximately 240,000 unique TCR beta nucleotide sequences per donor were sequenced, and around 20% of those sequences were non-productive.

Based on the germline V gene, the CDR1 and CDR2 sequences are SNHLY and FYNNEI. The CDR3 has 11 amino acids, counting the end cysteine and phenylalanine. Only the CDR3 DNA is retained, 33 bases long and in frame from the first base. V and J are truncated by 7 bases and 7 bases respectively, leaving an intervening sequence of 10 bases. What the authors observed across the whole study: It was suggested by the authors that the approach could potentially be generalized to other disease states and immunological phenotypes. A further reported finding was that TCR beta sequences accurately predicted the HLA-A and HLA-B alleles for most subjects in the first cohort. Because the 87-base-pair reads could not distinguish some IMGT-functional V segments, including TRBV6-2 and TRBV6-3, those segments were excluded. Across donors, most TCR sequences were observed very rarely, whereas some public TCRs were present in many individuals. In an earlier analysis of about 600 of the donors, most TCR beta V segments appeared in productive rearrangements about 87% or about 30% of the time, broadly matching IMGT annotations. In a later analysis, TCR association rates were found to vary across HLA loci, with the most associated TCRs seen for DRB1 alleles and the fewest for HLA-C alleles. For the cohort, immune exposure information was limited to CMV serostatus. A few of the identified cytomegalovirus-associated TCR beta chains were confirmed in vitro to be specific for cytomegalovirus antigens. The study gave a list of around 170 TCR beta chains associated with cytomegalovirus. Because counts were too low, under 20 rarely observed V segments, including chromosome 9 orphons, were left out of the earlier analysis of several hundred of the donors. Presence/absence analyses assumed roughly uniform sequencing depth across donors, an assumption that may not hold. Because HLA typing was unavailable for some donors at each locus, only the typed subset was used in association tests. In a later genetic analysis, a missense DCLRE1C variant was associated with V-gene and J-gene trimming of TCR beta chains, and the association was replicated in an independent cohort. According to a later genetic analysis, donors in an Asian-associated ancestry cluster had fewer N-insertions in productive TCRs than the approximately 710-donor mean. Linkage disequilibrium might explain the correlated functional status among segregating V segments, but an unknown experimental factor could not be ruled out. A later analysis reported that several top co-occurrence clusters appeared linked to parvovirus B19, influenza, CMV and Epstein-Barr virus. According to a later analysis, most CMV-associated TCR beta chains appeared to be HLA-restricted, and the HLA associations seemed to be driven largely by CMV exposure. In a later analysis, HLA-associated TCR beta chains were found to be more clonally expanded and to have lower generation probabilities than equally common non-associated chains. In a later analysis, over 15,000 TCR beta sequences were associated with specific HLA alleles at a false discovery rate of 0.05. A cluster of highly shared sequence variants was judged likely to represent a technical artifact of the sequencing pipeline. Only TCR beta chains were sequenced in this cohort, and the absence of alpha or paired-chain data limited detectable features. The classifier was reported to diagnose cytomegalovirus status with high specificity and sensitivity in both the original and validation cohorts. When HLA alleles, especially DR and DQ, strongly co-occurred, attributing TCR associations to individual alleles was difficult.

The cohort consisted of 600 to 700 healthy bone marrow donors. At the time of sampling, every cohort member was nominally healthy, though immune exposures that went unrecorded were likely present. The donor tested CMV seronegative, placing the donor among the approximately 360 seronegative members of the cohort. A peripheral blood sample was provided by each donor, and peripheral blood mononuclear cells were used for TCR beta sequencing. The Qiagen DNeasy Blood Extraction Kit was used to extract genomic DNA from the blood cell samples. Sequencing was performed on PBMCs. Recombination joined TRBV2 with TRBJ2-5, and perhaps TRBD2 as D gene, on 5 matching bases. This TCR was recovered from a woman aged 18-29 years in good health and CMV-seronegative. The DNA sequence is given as TGTGCCAGCACGCCCCGGGGGACCCAGTACTTC. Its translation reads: CASTPRGTQYF.